The TCR beta chain under discussion was sequenced for a study (dated by TCRdb to about 2015). A note on the overall study: The study tested whether tumor-infiltrating Tregs in breast cancer are recruited from blood Tregs or converted in situ from other CD4+ T cell subsets.

With respect to this clonotype: It has no known antigen specificity. One base away there is no much larger clone; base qualities are not given.

Full-length TCR variable regions were amplified by 5' RACE PCR using constant-region reverse primers, and then by semi-nested PCR using Nested Universal Primer A. The ReliaPrep RNA Cell Miniprep System was used to extract total RNA, which was then reverse transcribed into 5'RACE-ready cDNA with the SMARTer RACE 5'/3' Kit. Multiplex adaptors were used to barcode the full-length TCR alpha and beta libraries, which were then sequenced on an Illumina MiSeq. The source study handled its data this way. Sequencing data were pooled across the five patients for each of nine subset-tissue groups and compared by unsupervised clustering of TCR gene usage. Repertoire similarity was calculated with the Morisita-Horn index, weighting shared sequences by their contribution to each repertoire. TCRdb took the public reads, trimmed them with fastp at Q25, ran MiXCR for clone calling and kept in-frame beta chains. One record per CDR3 amino acid sequence lists the most common genes and DNA. These V and J calls originate from TCRdb's pipeline instead of the authors' own analysis. The sample records fewer than 50,000 distinct CDR3 sequences, 22% of which are singletons. The ten largest clones represent about 4.5% of the sample.

CD4+CD25+CD127-/low cells were isolated as Tregs. Tregs, naive and memory CD4+ T cells from tumor, blood and ipsilateral draining lymph nodes of five or six breast cancer patients underwent full-length TCR alpha and beta sequencing. Tumor tissue and lymph nodes obtained by ipsilateral axillary dissection were perfused with PBS, cut into small pieces and digested using collagenase I and hyaluronidase. Mononuclear cells from lymph nodes or approximately 46 ml of peripheral blood were isolated by Ficoll density gradient centrifugation. FACS confirmed that the sorted cell populations were more than 90% pure. The junction shows trimming of 1 base on V and 0 bases on J, and the gene matches do not reach 5 bases of it. The CDR3 numbers 16 residues from cysteine through phenylalanine. Left in the record is the CDR3 DNA by itself, 48 bases read in frame from the first base. Based on the germline V gene, the CDR1 and CDR2 sequences are SGHTA and FQGNSA.

What the work shows at the level of the full study, not this receptor alone: The greatest overlap of tumor-infiltrating Treg TCR alpha and beta sequences was observed with tumor naive CD4+ T cells, followed by blood naive CD4+ T cells. Tumor memory CD4+ T cell TCR gene usage was found to cluster with blood and lymph node memory CD4+ cells and with lymph node naive CD4+ cells. Rather than covering whole repertoires, validation in the larger cohort was restricted to a single TCR beta V-J rearrangement.

The chain links TRBV7-2 with TRBJ2-7, and 8 junctional nucleotides match TRBD2. The sequence was obtained from a female donor with breast cancer. The specimen was Tregs sorted from a lymph node. The CDR3 amino acid sequence is: CASSLVPAGDSYEQYF. The DNA is as follows: TGTGCCAGCAGCTTAGTGCCAGCGGGGGACTCCTACGAGCAGTACTTC.